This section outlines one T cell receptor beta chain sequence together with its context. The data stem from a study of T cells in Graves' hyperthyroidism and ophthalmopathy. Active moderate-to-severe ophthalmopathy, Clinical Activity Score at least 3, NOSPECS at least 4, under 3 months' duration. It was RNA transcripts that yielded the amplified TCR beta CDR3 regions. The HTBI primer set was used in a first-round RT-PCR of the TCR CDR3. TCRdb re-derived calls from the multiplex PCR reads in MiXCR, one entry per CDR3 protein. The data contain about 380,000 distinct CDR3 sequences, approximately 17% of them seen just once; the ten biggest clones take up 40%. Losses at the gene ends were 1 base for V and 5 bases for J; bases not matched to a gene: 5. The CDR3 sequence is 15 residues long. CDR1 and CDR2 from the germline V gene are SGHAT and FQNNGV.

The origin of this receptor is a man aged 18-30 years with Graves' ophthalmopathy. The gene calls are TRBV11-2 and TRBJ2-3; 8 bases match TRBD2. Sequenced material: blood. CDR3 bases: TGTGCCAGCAGCTTAGCAGCGGGGGCGGGAGATACGCAGTATTTT. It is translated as CASSLAAGAGDTQYF.